The 20 T cell receptor beta chains reported below all come from one sample, sequenced in a study of blood T cell repertoires in COVID-19. This table comes from immunoSEQ multiplex PCR, and its TCRdb copy is limited to in-frame clones, with some not included. The sample records 200,000 to 250,000 clones, roughly 79% being singletons. Sequencing input: peripheral blood. The receptor source for this set is a woman aged 80 or over with acute or convalescent COVID-19.

This clone was found once. This chain links TRBV6-6 with TRBJ2-7; TRBD1 agrees at 11 bases. The ends lost 10 bases at V and 1 base at J; junction bases unmatched: 6. This CDR3 has 14 amino acids. Looked up from germline, CDR1 is MNHNY and CDR2 is SVGAGI (reference sequence). CDR3 DNA sequence: TGTGCCACCCAGGGGACAGGGGGATCCTACGAGCAGTACTTC. Translated, it gives CATQGTGGSYEQYF.

The CDR3 spells CASRQRPRYNEQFF. The CDR3 coding sequence is TGTGCCAGCAGACAGAGACCCCGATACAATGAGCAGTTCTTC. This chain joins TRBV28 and TRBJ2-1; no clear D. The CDR3 loop spans 14 amino acids. The germline gives CDR1 MDHEN, CDR2 SYDVKM. The V end was cut by 6 bases, the J end by 4 bases, with 13 bases between.

This clone was seen just once. The chain couples TRBV7-2 to TRBJ2-2; 8 bases are shared with TRBD1. Germline lookup yields CDR1 SGHTA and CDR2 FQGNSA. The V and J ends lost 0 bases and 7 bases, in that order; junction bases with no gene match: 7. The CDR3 is made up of 16 amino acids. CDR3 nucleotide sequence: TGTGCCAGCAGCTTAGCTGGACAGGGTGTAGGCGGGGAGCTGTTTTTT. It codes for CASSLAGQGVGGELFF.

This clone has only one observation. The V gene is TRBV5-1, the J gene TRBJ2-7; 11 nucleotides match TRBD2. Germline loops: CDR1 SGHRS, CDR2 YFSETQ. The length of the CDR3 is 15 residues. V was pared by 1 base and J by 5 bases, with 5 bases of the junction left unmatched. CDR3 residues: CASSLSLAGGDEQYF. Here the CDR3 DNA reads TGCGCCAGCAGCTTGTCCCTAGCGGGAGGTGACGAGCAGTACTTC.

This rearrangement joins TRBV3-1 (or the pseudogene TRBV3-2) to TRBJ1-2, with TRBD1 identical over 7 bases. The CDR3 loop spans 13 amino acids. V lost 7 bases, J lost 6 bases, and 8 bases stayed unmatched. Germline CDR1 reads LGHDT; CDR2 reads YNNKEL (reference sequence). The CDR3, as DNA: TGTGCCAGCACCCTCAGGGGGGTTAATGGCTACACCTTC. Translation: CASTLRGVNGYTF.

The chain employs TRBV28 and TRBJ1-6; D is possibly TRBD1 (6 bases). Trimming cost V 3 bases and J 5 bases, with 11 bases left between them. Per the germline V gene, CDR1 is MDHEN and CDR2 is SYDVKM. The CDR3 has 15 residues. The CDR3: CASSFRQANNSPLHF. The CDR3 nucleotides read TGTGCCAGCAGTTTTAGACAGGCGAATAATTCACCCCTCCACTTT.

The chain recombines TRBV18 with TRBJ1-1; D perhaps matches TRBD1 (5 bases). CDR1 is KGHSH, CDR2 LQKENI, per germline. V was trimmed by 3 bases and J by 5 bases, leaving 10 bases between them. The CDR3 extends over 13 amino acids. This CDR3 reads CASSPQKGTEAFF. The CDR3 nucleotides are TGTGCCAGCTCACCCCAAAAGGGGACTGAAGCTTTCTTT.

The sample holds a few counts of this clone. DNA for the CDR3: TGTGCCTGGAGTGGACAGGTCACTTATGAGCAGTACTTC. Residues: CAWSGQVTYEQYF. The V and J genes are TRBV30 and TRBJ2-7; maybe TRBD1 (6 bases). There are 13 residues in the CDR3. CDR1 GTSNPN and CDR2 SVGIG come from the germline V gene (reference sequence). The ends were cut back, 1 base at V and 7 bases at J, with 14 bases in the middle.

The rearrangement joins TRBV4-2 to TRBJ2-5; possibly TRBD1 for D (6 bases). Germline CDR1 LGHNA, CDR2 YNFKEQ. The CDR3 has 13 amino acids. V was pared by 3 bases and J by 2 bases, with 7 bases between. The CDR3 region has the DNA TGTGCCAGCAGCCAGGACAGACAAGAGACCCAGTACTTC. Amino acids: CASSQDRQETQYF.

The chain recombines TRBV5-4 with TRBJ2-2; D gene ambiguous. The CDR3 is 14 residues long. The germline gives CDR1 SGHNT, CDR2 YYREEE (reference sequence). Trimming removed 0 bases at V and 7 bases at J, with 10 bases between. Written as DNA, the CDR3 is TGTGCCAGCAGCTTGGTAGCAGTGGGCGGGGAGCTGTTTTTT. This gives the protein CASSLVAVGGELFF.

The gene calls are TRBV10-1 and TRBJ1-5, with TRBD1 matching over 7 bases. Germline CDR1 and CDR2: WNHNN and SYGVQD (reference sequence). Trimming at V came to 9 bases and at J to 3 bases, leaving 11 bases not matched to a gene. This CDR3 is built from 15 residues. CDR3 sequence: CARDETGAPNQPQHF. The CDR3 coding sequence is TGCGCCAGAGACGAAACAGGGGCCCCCAATCAGCCCCAGCATTTT.

V gene TRBV19 combines with J gene TRBJ1-4; TRBD1 aligns across 7 bases. This CDR3 is built from 15 residues. The germline V gene has CDR1 LNHDA and CDR2 SQIVND (reference sequence). J lost 8 bases, V lost 5 bases, and 11 bases had no gene match. CDR3 region: CASSLRQGMNEKLFF. CDR3 DNA sequence: TGTGCCAGTAGTTTAAGACAGGGAATGAACGAAAAACTGTTTTTT.

The chain employs TRBV18 and TRBJ2-7, with D possibly TRBD2 on 5 matching bases. The CDR3 loop spans 16 amino acids. Germline values: CDR1 KGHSH, CDR2 LQKENI. The germline V and J ends were trimmed by 0 bases and 7 bases, with 19 bases remaining between them. CDR3 in DNA: TGTGCCAGCTCACCACCCGGCGGCCCGGGAACGGAAGAGCAGTACTTC. Its protein is CASSPPGGPGTEEQYF. Variable domain in full (rest from reference TRBV18 and TRBJ2-7): NAGVMQNPRHLVRRRGQEARLRCSPMKGHSHVYWYRQLPEEGLKFMVYLQKENIIDESGMPKERFSAEFPKEGPSILRIQQVVRGDSAAYFCASSPPGGPGTEEQYFGPGTRLTVT.

The chain carries TRBV30 and TRBJ2-1, with 15 bases aligning to TRBD2. V lost 2 bases to trimming and J lost 14 bases; unmatched junction nucleotides: 10. The CDR3 is 15 amino acids. Per germline, CDR1 GTSNPN and CDR2 SVGIG (reference sequence). The CDR3 DNA reads as TGTGCCTGGAGTCGTCCGGGACTAGCGGGGGGAATTGAGTTCTTC. This encodes CAWSRPGLAGGIEFF.

This rearrangement joins TRBV11-2 to TRBJ1-6; TRBD1 matches 10 bases. From germline, CDR1 is SGHAT and CDR2 FQNNGV. Germline trimming cut 1 base from V and 9 bases from J; bases unmatched to any gene: 3. The CDR3 has 15 residues. The CDR3 coding sequence is TGTGCCAGCAGCTTAGGACAGGGGGCGGTTTCACCCCTCCACTTT. It translates to CASSLGQGAVSPLHF.

The V call is TRBV6-1, the J call TRBJ1-3; possibly TRBD1 for D (6 bases). This CDR3 has 14 amino acids. V was shortened by 7 bases and J by 3 bases, with 13 bases between the two germline ends. Germline CDR1 MNHNS, CDR2 SASEGT. CDR3 region: CASTQGGFGNTIYF. The CDR3 coding sequence is TGTGCCAGCACTCAAGGGGGTTTTGGAAACACCATATATTTT.

The table lists this clone with a count of one. The chain links TRBV15 to TRBJ1-5; 9 bases are shared with TRBD1. This CDR3 region has 16 residues. V shed 3 bases and J 6 bases; nucleotides not matched to a gene: 9. Germline lookup yields CDR1 LNHNV and CDR2 YYDKDF (reference sequence). Written as DNA, the CDR3 is TGTGCCACCAGCAGTTCCGAGGACAGGGGAAGTCAGCCCCAGCATTTT. Its protein product is CATSSSEDRGSQPQHF.

The chain employs TRBV2 and TRBJ1-6, with unresolved D. Trimming left V 7 bases short and J 0 bases short, with 10 bases between. The CDR3 runs 15 residues. The germline V gene has CDR1 SNHLY and CDR2 FYNNEI. Here the CDR3 reads CASKERSSYNSPLHF. For the CDR3, the DNA is TGTGCCAGCAAAGAGCGGAGCTCCTATAATTCACCCCTCCACTTT.

The gene calls are TRBV19 and TRBJ1-5; no reliable D call. The V and J ends lost 6 bases and 0 bases respectively, with 12 bases between them. The CDR3 is made up of 15 amino acids. CDR1 is LNHDA, CDR2 SQIVND, per germline (reference sequence). The CDR3 sequence: CASSVQVTSNQPQHF. The DNA for the CDR3 is TGTGCCAGTAGCGTCCAGGTTACTAGCAATCAGCCCCAGCATTTT.

The chain carries TRBV14 and TRBJ2-1; a possible D gene is TRBD2 (6 bases). Trimming pared 2 bases from V and 4 bases from J, leaving 9 bases between. CDR1 and CDR2 from the germline V gene are SGHDN and FVKESK. The CDR3 runs 14 residues. The CDR3 DNA sequence: TGTGCCAGCAGCCAACTCCGGGGGTACAATGAGCAGTTCTTC. Translated: CASSQLRGYNEQFF. Combining the CDR3 with reference TRBV14 and TRBJ2-1 gives the whole variable domain EAGVTQFPSHSVIEKGQTVTLRCDPISGHDNLYWYRRVMGKEIKFLLHFVKESKQDESGMPNNRFLAERTGGTYSTLKVQPAELEDSGVYFCASSQLRGYNEQFFGPGTRLTVL.